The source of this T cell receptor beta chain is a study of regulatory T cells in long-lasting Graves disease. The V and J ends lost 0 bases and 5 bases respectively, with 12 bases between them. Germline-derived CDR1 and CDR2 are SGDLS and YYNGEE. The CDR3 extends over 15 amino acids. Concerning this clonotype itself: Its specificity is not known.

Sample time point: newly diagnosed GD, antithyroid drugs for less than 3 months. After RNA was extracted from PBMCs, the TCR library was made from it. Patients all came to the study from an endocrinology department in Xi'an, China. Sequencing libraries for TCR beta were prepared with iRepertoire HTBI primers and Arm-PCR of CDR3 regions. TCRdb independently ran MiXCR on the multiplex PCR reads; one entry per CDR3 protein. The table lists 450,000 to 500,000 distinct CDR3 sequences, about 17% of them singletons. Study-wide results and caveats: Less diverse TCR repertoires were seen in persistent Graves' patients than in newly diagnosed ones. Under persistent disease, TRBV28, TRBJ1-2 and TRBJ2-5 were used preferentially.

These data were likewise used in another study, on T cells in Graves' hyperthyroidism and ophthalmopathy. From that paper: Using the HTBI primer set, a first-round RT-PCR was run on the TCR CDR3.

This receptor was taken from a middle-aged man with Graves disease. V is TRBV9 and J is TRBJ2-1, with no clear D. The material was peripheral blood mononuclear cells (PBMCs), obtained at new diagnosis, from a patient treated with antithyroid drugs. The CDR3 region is CASSVAIGLDNEQFF. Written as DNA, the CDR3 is TGTGCCAGCAGCGTAGCTATCGGCCTAGACAATGAGCAGTTCTTC.